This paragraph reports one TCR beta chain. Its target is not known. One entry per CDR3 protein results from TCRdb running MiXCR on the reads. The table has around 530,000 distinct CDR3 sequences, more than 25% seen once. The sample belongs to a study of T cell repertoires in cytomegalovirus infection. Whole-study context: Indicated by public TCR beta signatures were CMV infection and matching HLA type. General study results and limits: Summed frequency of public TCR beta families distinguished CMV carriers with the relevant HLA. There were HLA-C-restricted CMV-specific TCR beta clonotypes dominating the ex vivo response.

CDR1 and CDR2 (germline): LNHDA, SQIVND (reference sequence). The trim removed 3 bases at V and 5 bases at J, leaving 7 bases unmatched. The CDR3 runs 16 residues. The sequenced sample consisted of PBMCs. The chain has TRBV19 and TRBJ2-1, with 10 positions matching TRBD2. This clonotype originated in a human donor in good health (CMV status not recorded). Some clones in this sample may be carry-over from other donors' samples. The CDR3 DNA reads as TGTGCCAGTAGTATTTTTAGGACTAGCGGAGACAATGAGCAGTTCTTC. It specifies CASSIFRTSGDNEQFF.